Below are 32 T cell receptor beta chains sequenced from a single sample in a study of T-cell reconstitution after alpha-beta-depleted transplantation in children. Preparation of the TCRbeta library was carried out with unique molecular identifiers. One entry per CDR3 protein results from TCRdb running MiXCR on the PCR reads. The sample records about 900,000 distinct CDR3 sequences, 25% to 30% being singletons. Material: PBMCs, mostly from graft donor cells, obtained 360 days after TCRalphabeta/CD19-depleted stem cell transplant. These receptor sequences come from a boy younger than two who had a stem cell transplant for SCID, so the T cells may come from the graft donor.

The chain joins TRBV4-3 to TRBJ2-1, with 11 bases fitting TRBD2. The CDR3 spans 19 residues. V was clipped by 2 bases and J by 3 bases; unmatched bases: 12. The germline V gene encodes CDR1 LGHNA and CDR2 YSLEER. CDR3 coding DNA: TGCGCCAGCAGCCAATCCCCGTCTAGCGGGGGGTCCTACTACAATGAGCAGTTCTTC. Encoded protein: CASSQSPSSGGSYYNEQFF.

This clonotype was counted between two and nine times. The CDR3 loop is CSARGRVYNSPLHF. In DNA, the CDR3 is TGCAGTGCTAGGGGCAGGGTATATAATTCACCCCTCCACTTT. The genes are TRBV20-1 and TRBJ1-6, with TRBD1 as a possible D gene (5 bases). CDR3 size: 14 residues. V dropped 3 bases and J dropped 4 bases, with 10 bases sitting between them. The germline gives CDR1 DFQATT, CDR2 SNEGSKA (reference sequence).

This clonotype was detected a few times. This sequence joins TRBV20-1 and TRBJ1-2; D unresolved. This CDR3 is built from 14 residues. V lost 3 bases and J 0 bases, leaving 11 bases between the germline ends. Per germline, CDR1 DFQATT and CDR2 SNEGSKA (reference sequence). The CDR3 loop reads CSARSSGSNYGYTF. CDR3 in DNA: TGCAGTGCTAGGTCCTCGGGGTCTAACTATGGCTACACCTTC.

V usage is TRBV20-1 and J usage is TRBJ2-5; 11 nucleotides match TRBD2. Trimming took 3 bases from V and 5 from J; bases not matched to a gene: 14. The CDR3 extends over 17 amino acids. The germline V gene encodes CDR1 DFQATT and CDR2 SNEGSKA (reference sequence). The chain's CDR3 is CSASTSGGEGGWETQYF. For the CDR3, the DNA is TGCAGTGCTAGTACTAGCGGGGGCGAAGGGGGTTGGGAGACCCAGTACTTC.

The chain links TRBV4-3 to TRBJ1-4, with TRBD1 matching over 7 bases. The germline CDR1 and CDR2 sequences are LGHNA and YSLEER. J lost 2 bases, V lost 4 bases, and 4 bases had no gene match. The CDR3 length is 15 residues. This chain's CDR3 is CASSPRGQTNEKLFF. The DNA of the CDR3 is TGCGCCAGCAGCCCGCGGGGACAGACTAATGAAAAACTGTTTTTT.

This clonotype has just a few counts. The chain joins TRBV11-2 to TRBJ2-1; D possibly corresponds to TRBD2 (7 bases). Germline V gives CDR1 SGHAT, CDR2 FQNNGV. The V end was cut by 3 bases, the J end by 6 bases, with 15 bases between. CDR3 length: 15 residues. Here the CDR3 DNA reads TGTGCCAGCAGCTTGGGGGGGCGACCTTTCAATGAGCAGTTCTTC. This encodes CASSLGGRPFNEQFF.

This clonotype has at least ten counts. V gene TRBV20-1 combines with J gene TRBJ2-1; a possible D gene is TRBD1 (5 bases). Looked up from germline, CDR1 is DFQATT and CDR2 is SNEGSKA (reference sequence). V lost 6 bases, J lost 10 bases, and 13 bases lay in between. The CDR3 consists of 11 residues. CDR3 DNA sequence: TGCAGTGCCCCTACAGGAGACGAGCAGTTCTTC. Translation gives CSAPTGDEQFF.

The chain has TRBV21-1 and TRBJ1-1. TRBV21-1 is recorded as a pseudogene. The CDR3 covers 14 residues. CDR3 in amino acids: CASSPRLASNRAFF. The DNA for the CDR3 is TGTGCCAGCAGCCCTCGACTTGCTTCAAATCGGGCTTTCTTT.

The chain employs TRBV24-1 and TRBJ2-1; possible D gene TRBD2, 6 bases. There are 15 residues in the CDR3. The germline V gene has CDR1 KGHDR and CDR2 SFDVKD. V was shortened by 7 bases and J by 4 bases, with 16 bases between the two germline ends. CDR3 bases: TGTGCCACCAGCCGAACTAGCTCACCATACAATGAGCAGTTCTTC. Protein: CATSRTSSPYNEQFF.

This clonotype was seen more than once but under ten times. The chain employs TRBV12-3 or TRBV12-4 and TRBJ2-5; no firm D call. The CDR3 has 16 amino acids. V was shortened by 1 base and J by 2 bases, with 14 bases between the two germline ends. CDR3 sequence reads: CASSLESGLPQETQYF. CDR3 DNA sequence: TGTGCCAGCAGTTTAGAATCCGGCCTACCACAAGAGACCCAGTACTTC.

This clonotype has only a few counts. This chain uses TRBV20-1 with TRBJ2-7, with 9 bases fitting TRBD2. V lost 6 bases, J lost 2 bases, and 11 bases stayed unmatched. The CDR3 is made up of 15 amino acids. Germline CDR1 DFQATT, CDR2 SNEGSKA (reference sequence). In nucleotides, the CDR3 is TGCAGTGCCACCCCACTAGCGGGTGTTGCCTACGAGCAGTACTTC. Its translation: CSATPLAGVAYEQYF.

In its sample, this clonotype was seen many times. This CDR3 reads CASSQMGGSGSYEQYF. DNA for the CDR3: TGCGCCAGCAGCCAAATGGGGGGGAGCGGCTCCTACGAGCAGTACTTC. The chain combines TRBV4-1 with TRBJ2-7; 7 nucleotides agree with TRBD2. Germline V gene lookup returns CDR1 MGHRA and CDR2 YSYEKL. The V gene end was trimmed by 2 bases and the J gene end by 0 bases; junction bases not matched to a gene: 7. The CDR3 spans 16 residues.

This clonotype was picked up a small number of times. The chain is built from TRBV4-1 and TRBJ2-1; D is uncertain. Trimming cost V 4 bases and J 4 bases, with 14 bases left between them. CDR3 size: 15 residues. Germline values: CDR1 MGHRA, CDR2 YSYEKL. The CDR3 sequence is CASSRDSPAYNEQFF. As DNA, the CDR3 is TGCGCCAGCAGCCGAGACTCCCCCGCTTACAATGAGCAGTTCTTC.

This clonotype was observed a handful of times. J is TRBJ1-2 and V is TRBV25-1; TRBD1 aligns across 7 bases. The CDR3 runs to 15 residues. Germline CDR1 MGHDK, CDR2 SYGVNS. The J segment lost 0 bases and the V segment lost 3 bases, leaving 4 bases of the junction unmatched. In DNA, the CDR3 is TGTGCCAGCAGTGATTCGGACAGGCCTAACTATGGCTACACCTTC. Translation: CASSDSDRPNYGYTF.

The V and J genes are TRBV29-1 and TRBJ1-4, with D maybe TRBD1 (5 bases). V lost 8 bases and J lost 5, with 15 bases in between. This CDR3 is 13 amino acids long. Germline CDR1 is SQVTM and CDR2 is ANQGSEA. CDR3 coding DNA: TGCAGCTTCAGACAGCCCCACAATGAAAAACTGTTTTTT. Protein sequence: CSFRQPHNEKLFF. The full variable domain, rest sourced from reference TRBV29-1 and TRBJ1-4, is SAVISQKPSRDICQRGTSLTIQCQVDSQVTMMFWYRQQPGQSLTLIATANQGSEATYESGFVIDKFPISRPNLTFSTLTVSNMSPEDSSIYLCSFRQPHNEKLFFGSGTQLSVL.

This clonotype was observed a few times. The chain uses TRBV4-2 and TRBJ2-1; a weak D match, TRBD2 (5 bases). V lost 0 bases and J 9 bases, leaving 9 bases between the germline ends. The germline V gene encodes CDR1 LGHNA and CDR2 YNFKEQ. This CDR3 has 13 amino acids. The CDR3 DNA is TGTGCCAGCAGCCAAGATTTTGGGAGTGAGCAGTTCTTC. Translated, it gives CASSQDFGSEQFF.

This clonotype was seen repeatedly, ten times or more. The gene calls are TRBV28 and TRBJ2-7, with D possibly TRBD2 on 5 matching bases. The CDR3 loop spans 14 amino acids. In germline, CDR1 is MDHEN, CDR2 SYDVKM. The V end was cut by 4 bases, the J end by 2 bases, with 12 bases between. The CDR3: CASSSPTTAYEQYF. DNA for the CDR3: TGTGCCAGCAGTTCCCCGACTACTGCCTACGAGCAGTACTTC.

V usage is TRBV4-2 and J usage is TRBJ2-5; D is unclear. The CDR3 loop spans 14 amino acids. Germline loops: CDR1 LGHNA, CDR2 YNFKEQ. The V gene lost 1 base and the J gene lost 9 bases, with 15 bases spanning the gap. Written as DNA, the CDR3 is TGTGCCAGCAGCCAAGGGATTTCCGGTGCGTCCCAGTACTTC. Protein: CASSQGISGASQYF.

V gene TRBV12-3 or TRBV12-4 combines with J gene TRBJ2-1; TRBD2 aligns across 10 bases. Trimming at V came to 2 bases and at J to 5 bases, leaving 3 bases not matched to a gene. The CDR3 is 15 residues long. Written as DNA, the CDR3 is TGTGCCAGCAGTTTACTCCTAGCGGGGGACAATGAGCAGTTCTTC. Encoded protein: CASSLLLAGDNEQFF.

This chain links TRBV5-1 with TRBJ2-2; no clear D gene. V lost 2 bases and J lost 5, with 16 bases in between. The germline V gene has CDR1 SGHRS and CDR2 YFSETQ. The CDR3 extends over 16 amino acids. The CDR3 bases are TGCGCCAGCAGCTTTAGCCGGAGACCGCAAACCGGGGAGCTGTTTTTT. This translates into CASSFSRRPQTGELFF. Using reference TRBV5-1 and TRBJ2-2 for the parts outside the CDR3, the full variable domain is KAGVTQTPRYLIKTRGQQVTLSCSPISGHRSVSWYQQTPGQGLQFLFEYFSETQRNKGNFPGRFSGRQFSNSRSEMNVSTLELGDSALYLCASSFSRRPQTGELFFGEGSRLTVL.

This clonotype was seen more than once but under ten times. The chain uses TRBV7-3 and TRBJ2-5, with D possibly being TRBD1 (5 bases). This CDR3 is 15 amino acids long. Germline values: CDR1 SGHTA, CDR2 FQGTGA. The V and J ends lost 1 base and 5 bases respectively, with 14 bases between them. CDR3 residues: CASSLNGAKLETQYF. CDR3 sequence (DNA): TGTGCCAGCAGCTTAAATGGGGCTAAGTTGGAGACCCAGTACTTC.

The table lists this clonotype with a few counts. This rearrangement joins TRBV20-1 to TRBJ1-2; 7 positions agree with TRBD1. The CDR3 covers 12 residues. The V segment lost 7 bases and the J segment 5 bases; nucleotides outside the gene matches: 7. Looked up from germline, CDR1 is DFQATT and CDR2 is SNEGSKA (reference sequence). CDR3 sequence (DNA): TGCAGTGGAGACAGGGTTGGATATGGCTACACCTTC. Its protein is CSGDRVGYGYTF.

J is TRBJ2-2 and V is TRBV13, with D perhaps given as TRBD1 or TRBD2 (5 bases each). Per germline, CDR1 PRHDT and CDR2 FYEKMQ (reference sequence). The CDR3 spans 14 residues. The germline V and J ends were trimmed by 0 bases and 6 bases, with 8 bases remaining between them. The CDR3 region is CASSLGRGAGELFF. In DNA form, the CDR3 reads TGTGCCAGCAGCTTAGGCCGAGGGGCCGGGGAGCTGTTTTTT.

Only a few counts were recorded for this clonotype. This chain connects TRBV12-3 or TRBV12-4 to TRBJ2-5; D not certain. Trimming removed 5 bases from V and 7 bases from J, with 14 bases in between. This CDR3 contains 13 residues. The CDR3 DNA reads TGTGCCAGCAGTCTCCGGGCCCCTCGGACCCAGTACTTC. It codes for CASSLRAPRTQYF.

A few counts support this clonotype. The V call is TRBV7-9, the J call TRBJ1-1, with D perhaps TRBD1 (5 bases). Trimming took off 1 base at V and 0 bases at J, with 12 bases between the two ends. Germline CDR1 SEHNR, CDR2 FQNEAQ (reference sequence). The CDR3 length is 16 residues. The CDR3 protein is CASSLGWGEVNTEAFF. The DNA for the CDR3 is TGTGCCAGCAGCTTAGGGTGGGGGGAAGTGAACACTGAAGCTTTCTTT.

V and J are TRBV13 and TRBJ2-5; 9 bases agree with TRBD2. Unmatched junction bases numbered 8, after V lost 4 bases and J lost 5 bases. This CDR3 is 15 amino acids long. From germline, CDR1 is PRHDT and CDR2 FYEKMQ (reference sequence). CDR3 DNA: TGTGCCAGCAGCTCCCAGCGGGAGGTAGGGGAGACCCAGTACTTC. Amino acids: CASSSQREVGETQYF. Full variable domain (outside the CDR3, taken from reference TRBV13 and TRBJ2-5): AAGVIQSPRHLIKEKRETATLKCYPIPRHDTVYWYQQGPGQDPQFLISFYEKMQSDKGSIPDRFSAQQFSDYHSELNMSSLELGDSALYFCASSSQREVGETQYFGPGTRLLVL.

The chain recombines TRBV5-1 with TRBJ1-1; D not resolved. The CDR3 is 13 amino acids. Trimming left V 4 bases short and J 6 bases short, with 13 bases between. CDR1 SGHRS and CDR2 YFSETQ come from the germline V gene. CDR3 sequence (DNA): TGCGCCAGCAGCCTTCCAGGAGTTTCTGAAGCTTTCTTT. Translated, it gives CASSLPGVSEAFF.

This clonotype was detected a few times. The CDR3 DNA reads as TGCGCCAGCAGCGCCTCCGGGACCCAAGTCGGTCCTGAAGCTTTCTTT. Encoded protein: CASSASGTQVGPEAFF. V is TRBV5-1 and J is TRBJ1-1; weak D call: TRBD1 (5 bases). Trimming stripped 4 bases from V and 6 bases from J, with 22 bases between. From germline, CDR1 is SGHRS and CDR2 YFSETQ. CDR3 length: 16 amino acids. Together with reference TRBV5-1 and TRBJ1-1, the CDR3 gives the full variable domain: KAGVTQTPRYLIKTRGQQVTLSCSPISGHRSVSWYQQTPGQGLQFLFEYFSETQRNKGNFPGRFSGRQFSNSRSEMNVSTLELGDSALYLCASSASGTQVGPEAFFGQGTRLTVV.

This sequence joins TRBV29-1 and TRBJ1-1; no reliable D call. Trimming took off 4 bases at V and 4 bases at J, with 13 bases between the two ends. Per the germline V gene, CDR1 is SQVTM and CDR2 is ANQGSEA. There are 13 residues in the CDR3. The CDR3 sequence is CSVVNRSATEAFF. CDR3 DNA: TGCAGCGTTGTCAATAGGAGCGCCACTGAAGCTTTCTTT.

The chain recombines TRBV2 with TRBJ2-5; D not certain. The germline V gene encodes CDR1 SNHLY and CDR2 FYNNEI. The V gene lost 2 bases and the J gene lost 5 bases, with 15 bases spanning the gap. This CDR3 spans 15 amino acids. CDR3 bases: TGTGCCAGCAGTGAACCTGGCCCCTCCGAGGAGACCCAGTACTTC. Amino acids: CASSEPGPSEETQYF.

This clonotype was seen a few times. The J gene is TRBJ1-3, the V gene TRBV6-1; 9 bases align to TRBD1. V shed 5 bases, J shed 1 base, and the junction held 9 bases outside the gene matches. CDR3 length: 17 amino acids. Germline V gene lookup returns CDR1 MNHNS and CDR2 SASEGT. The CDR3 loop is CASSTGGLSLSGNTIYF. The CDR3 region has the DNA TGTGCCAGCAGTACAGGGGGCCTCTCCCTTTCTGGAAACACCATATATTTT.

The chain carries TRBV29-1 and TRBJ2-7; maybe TRBD2 (7 bases). The CDR3 consists of 15 residues. V was shortened by 0 bases and J by 3 bases, with 15 bases between the two germline ends. The germline gives CDR1 SQVTM, CDR2 ANQGSEA. Here the CDR3 reads CSVEDPAGANYEQYF. The CDR3 coding sequence is TGCAGCGTTGAAGATCCGGCGGGGGCGAACTACGAGCAGTACTTC.